This section outlines one T cell receptor (beta chain) sequence together with its context. The antigen is unknown. Thawed unstimulated PBMCs were FACS-sorted by CD3, CD4 and CD8 into two populations. The data derive from a study of T cell clones after liver transplantation. Study in general: Liver transplant recipients had immunosuppression withdrawal attempted within 2 years. Post-transplant blood was tracked for graft-donor-reactive T cell clones identified in a pre-transplant mixed lymphocyte reaction.

Method: immunoSEQ multiplex PCR; TCRdb's copy keeps in-frame clones and lacks some. The sample lists about 45,000 clones, just over 85% occurring once. Study conclusions and caveats: Migration into the graft, not deletion, may explain lost graft donor-reactive T cells.

This CDR3 is built from 13 residues. V was cut by 0 bases and J by 8 bases, with 11 bases left in between. Germline V gives CDR1 SGDLS, CDR2 YYNGEE. The input for sequencing was CD4+ T cells from blood, taken 24 months after liver transplant. The chain joins TRBV9 to TRBJ1-2; no definite D call. This receptor was identified in a human patient who received a liver transplant. Some T cells may be graft donor cells. The CDR3, as DNA: TGTGCCAGCAGCGTAGGGCAGTCGAAGGGCTACACCTTC. The encoded protein is CASSVGQSKGYTF.